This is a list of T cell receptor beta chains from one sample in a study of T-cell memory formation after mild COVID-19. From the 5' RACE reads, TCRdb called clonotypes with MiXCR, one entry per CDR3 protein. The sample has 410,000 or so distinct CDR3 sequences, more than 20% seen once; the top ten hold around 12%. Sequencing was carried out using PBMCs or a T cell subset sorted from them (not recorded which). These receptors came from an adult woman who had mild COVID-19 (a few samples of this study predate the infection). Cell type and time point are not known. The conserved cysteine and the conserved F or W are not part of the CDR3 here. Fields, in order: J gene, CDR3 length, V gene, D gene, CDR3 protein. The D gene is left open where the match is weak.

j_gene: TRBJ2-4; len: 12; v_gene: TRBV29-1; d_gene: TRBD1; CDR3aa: SVRTGELFGIQY
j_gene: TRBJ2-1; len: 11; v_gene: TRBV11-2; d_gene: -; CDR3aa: ASSAIAVREQF
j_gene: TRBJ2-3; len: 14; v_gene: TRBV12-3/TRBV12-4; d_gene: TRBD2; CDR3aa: ASSLVLSGGTDTQY
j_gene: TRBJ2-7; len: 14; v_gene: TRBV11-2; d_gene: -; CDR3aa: ASSLDRWGVSTEQY
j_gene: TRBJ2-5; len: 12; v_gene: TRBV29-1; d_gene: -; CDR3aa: SVERQEGGETQY
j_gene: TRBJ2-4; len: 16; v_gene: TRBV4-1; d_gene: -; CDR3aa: ASSQDDPGASGKNIQY
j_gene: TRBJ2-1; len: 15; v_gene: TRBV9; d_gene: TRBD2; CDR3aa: ASSVGLGGSRYNEQF
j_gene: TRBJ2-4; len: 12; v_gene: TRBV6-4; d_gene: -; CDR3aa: ASSDSGSSGIQY
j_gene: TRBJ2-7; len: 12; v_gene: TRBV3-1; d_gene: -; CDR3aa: ASSQGLTEYEQY
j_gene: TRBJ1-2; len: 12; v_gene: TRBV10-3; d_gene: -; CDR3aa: AISDSLGPYGYT
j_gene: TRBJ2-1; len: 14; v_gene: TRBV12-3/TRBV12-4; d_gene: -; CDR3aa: ASSPPSAPRLNEQF
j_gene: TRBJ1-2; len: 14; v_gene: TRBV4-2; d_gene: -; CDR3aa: ASSLQKGTKVDGYT
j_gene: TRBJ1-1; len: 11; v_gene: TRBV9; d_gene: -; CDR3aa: ASSVAMNTEAF
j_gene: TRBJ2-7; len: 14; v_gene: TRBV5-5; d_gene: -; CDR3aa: ASSSHSGGPRDEQY
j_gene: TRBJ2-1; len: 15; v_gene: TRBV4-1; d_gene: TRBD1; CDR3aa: ASSRTYRDRGRNEQF
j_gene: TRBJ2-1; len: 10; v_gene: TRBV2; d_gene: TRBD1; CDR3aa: ASSGDSYEQF
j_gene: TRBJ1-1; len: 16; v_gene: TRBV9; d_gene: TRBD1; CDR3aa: ASSVITGTGTMNTEAF
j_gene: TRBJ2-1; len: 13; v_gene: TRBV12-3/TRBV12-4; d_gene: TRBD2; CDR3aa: ASSLSSGSIAEQF
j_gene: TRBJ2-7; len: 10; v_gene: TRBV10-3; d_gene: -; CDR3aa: AISENPYEQY
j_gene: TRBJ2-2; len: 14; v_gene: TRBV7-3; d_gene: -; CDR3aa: ASSSKGVVNTGELF
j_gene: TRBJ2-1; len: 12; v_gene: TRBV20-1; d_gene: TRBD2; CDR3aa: SARGREGYNEQF
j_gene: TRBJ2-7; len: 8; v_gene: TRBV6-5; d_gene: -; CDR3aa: ARRVYEQY
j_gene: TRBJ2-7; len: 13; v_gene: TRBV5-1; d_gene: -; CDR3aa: ASSSDGTSGYEQY
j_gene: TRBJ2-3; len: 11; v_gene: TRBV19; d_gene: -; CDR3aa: ASNTGPLNTQY
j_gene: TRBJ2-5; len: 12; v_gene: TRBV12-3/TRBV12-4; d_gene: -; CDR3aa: ASTSRRNQETQY
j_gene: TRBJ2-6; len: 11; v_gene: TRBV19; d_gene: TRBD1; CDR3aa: ATRGTGANVLT
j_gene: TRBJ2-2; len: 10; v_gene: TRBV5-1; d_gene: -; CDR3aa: ASSLWGGELF
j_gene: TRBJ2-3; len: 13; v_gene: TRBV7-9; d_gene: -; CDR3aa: ASSPPAGFTDTQY
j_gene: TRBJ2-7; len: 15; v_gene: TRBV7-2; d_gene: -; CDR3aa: ASSPRWEDSSSYEQY
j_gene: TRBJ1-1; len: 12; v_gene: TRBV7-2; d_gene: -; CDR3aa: ASSSDFRSTEAF